Below, 21 T cell receptor beta chains from the same sample are listed, as sequenced in a study of T-cell reconstitution after alpha-beta-depleted transplantation in children. Unique molecular identifiers were used in preparing the TCRbeta library. TCRdb fed the PCR reads into MiXCR, producing one record per CDR3 protein. In the table there are 500,000 to 600,000 distinct CDR3 sequences, 27% of which are singletons. The specimen comprised PBMCs, sampled before TCRalphabeta/CD19-depleted stem cell transplant. The source is a boy under three years old with Wiskott-Aldrich syndrome, due to receive a stem cell transplant.

This clonotype has more than one count but fewer than ten. The gene calls are TRBV4-1 and TRBJ2-3, with TRBD2 identical over 10 bases. Germline lookup yields CDR1 MGHRA and CDR2 YSYEKL. V was pared by 6 bases and J by 2 bases, with 11 bases of the junction left unmatched. There are 17 residues in the CDR3. The CDR3 is CASSPRSGRATTDTQYF. CDR3 bases: TGCGCCAGCAGTCCCCGGAGCGGGAGGGCTACCACAGATACGCAGTATTTT.

This chain uses TRBV4-1 with TRBJ2-3; the D is unclear. Trimming cost V 4 bases and J 4 bases, with 15 bases left between them. CDR3 length equals 15 residues. CDR1 and CDR2 from the germline V gene are MGHRA and YSYEKL. The CDR3 is CASSRWTTQADTQYF. Written as DNA, the CDR3 is TGCGCCAGCAGCCGGTGGACCACGCAAGCAGATACGCAGTATTTT.

This sequence joins TRBV5-1 and TRBJ2-7; 10 bases map to TRBD2. Looked up from germline, CDR1 is SGHRS and CDR2 is YFSETQ. The CDR3 covers 16 residues. V gave up 2 bases and J gave up 1 base; unmatched junction bases: 6. As DNA, the CDR3 is TGCGCCAGCAGCTTTGGACTAGCGGCTCTTTCCTACGAGCAGTACTTC. Translating gives CASSFGLAALSYEQYF.

This clonotype was seen a handful of times. This chain uses TRBV10-3 with TRBJ2-7; TRBD2 agrees at 9 bases. The CDR3 runs to 16 residues. V trimming: 1 base; J trimming: 3 bases; junction bases outside the gene matches: 7. Per the germline V gene, CDR1 is ENHRY and CDR2 is SYGVKD. The CDR3 DNA sequence: TGTGCCATCAGTGAGTTCTGGGCTAGCGGGAACTACGAGCAGTACTTC. It encodes CAISEFWASGNYEQYF.

This clonotype was seen only a few times. The V call is TRBV14, the J call TRBJ2-7, with unresolved D. The CDR3 contains 13 residues. V lost 6 bases and J lost 2, with 11 bases in between. CDR1 SGHDN and CDR2 FVKESK come from the germline V gene. CDR3 protein: CASSATATYEQYF. CDR3 in DNA: TGTGCCAGCAGTGCGACGGCCACCTACGAGCAGTACTTC.

The chain carries TRBV12-3 or TRBV12-4 and TRBJ2-7; tentative D call: TRBD1 (6 bases). Trimming cost V 6 bases and J 2 bases, with 11 bases left between them. The CDR3 extends over 13 amino acids. CDR3 region: CASSQDSPYEQYF. CDR3 in DNA: TGTGCCAGCAGCCAGGACAGTCCCTACGAGCAGTACTTC.

This clonotype turned up a few times. V and J are TRBV20-1 and TRBJ1-5, with TRBD1 matching 7 bases. V was clipped by 0 bases and J by 4 bases; unmatched bases: 9. The CDR3 sequence is 16 residues long. Looked up from germline, CDR1 is DFQATT and CDR2 is SNEGSKA (reference sequence). The CDR3 DNA sequence: TGCAGTGCTAGAGATCCACTCGGGACAGCTAATCAGCCCCAGCATTTT. It yields the protein CSARDPLGTANQPQHF.

V is TRBV7-8 and J is TRBJ2-5, with 10 bases matching TRBD2. The CDR3 sequence is 19 residues long. V lost 0 bases and J lost 5; bases outside the gene matches: 15. Germline-derived CDR1 and CDR2 are SGHVS and FQNEAQ. The CDR3: CASSLALIGLAGEGETQYF. CDR3 coding DNA: TGTGCCAGCAGCTTAGCGCTAATCGGGCTAGCGGGAGAAGGGGAGACCCAGTACTTC.

This sequence joins TRBV27 and TRBJ2-1; TRBD2 matches 7 bases. Looked up from germline, CDR1 is MNHEY and CDR2 is SMNVEV (reference sequence). V shed 6 bases, J shed 4 bases, and the junction held 9 bases outside the gene matches. The CDR3 has 15 residues. This CDR3 is CASSQLLAEYNEQFF. In nucleotides, the CDR3 is TGTGCCAGCAGCCAACTGCTAGCGGAATACAATGAGCAGTTCTTC.

This clonotype was seen only once. This chain links TRBV7-7 with TRBJ2-5, with 7 positions matching TRBD2. This CDR3 has 15 residues. Losses at the gene ends were 0 bases for V and 3 bases for J; bases not matched to a gene: 4. The germline gives CDR1 SSHAT, CDR2 FNYEAQ (reference sequence). CDR3 sequence (DNA): TGTGCCAGCAGCTTAGCGGTGGGAGGGGAAGAGACCCAGTACTTC. Translating it yields CASSLAVGGEETQYF.

The chain uses TRBV11-2 and TRBJ2-1; D possibly corresponds to TRBD2 (6 bases). Germline lookup yields CDR1 SGHAT and CDR2 FQNNGV. The CDR3 extends over 15 amino acids. Trimming stripped 5 bases from V and 10 bases from J, with 21 bases between. This CDR3 is CASSPSLTRPGEQFF. CDR3 sequence (DNA): TGTGCCAGCAGCCCATCCCTGACTAGACCCGGAGAGCAGTTCTTC.

The rearrangement uses TRBV5-5 and TRBJ1-2, with D tentatively TRBD1 (5 bases). CDR1 and CDR2 (germline): SGHKS, YYEKEE (reference sequence). The V and J ends lost 3 bases and 4 bases respectively, with 10 bases between them. CDR3 length equals 13 residues. Here the CDR3 DNA reads TGTGCCAGCAGCTCGACAGTCATCTATGGCTACACCTTC. It encodes CASSSTVIYGYTF.

CDR3 amino acids: CSATNRGFAYEQYF. The CDR3 DNA sequence: TGCAGTGCGACAAACAGGGGATTTGCCTACGAGCAGTACTTC. This chain uses TRBV20-1 with TRBJ2-7; TRBD1 aligns across 7 bases. The CDR3 runs to 14 residues. Germline V gene lookup returns CDR1 DFQATT and CDR2 SNEGSKA (reference sequence). The trim removed 6 bases at V and 2 bases at J, leaving 10 bases unmatched.

This clonotype was detected only a few times. The chain employs TRBV19 and TRBJ2-3; 11 bases line up with TRBD2. V trimming: 3 bases; J trimming: 7 bases; junction bases outside the gene matches: 9. Germline V gene lookup returns CDR1 LNHDA and CDR2 SQIVND (reference sequence). The CDR3 has 16 residues. The CDR3 DNA is TGTGCCAGTAGTATCCCGATAGCGGGAGGGCCGCATACGCAGTATTTT. It codes for CASSIPIAGGPHTQYF.

This clonotype was seen more than once but under ten times. The chain recombines TRBV2 with TRBJ2-1; a possible D gene is TRBD2 (6 bases). The germline gives CDR1 SNHLY, CDR2 FYNNEI. This CDR3 contains 16 residues. V lost 6 bases and J lost 1, with 16 bases in between. The CDR3 DNA sequence: TGTGCCAGCAGCCCCCGGGCGGGGCTTTCCTACAATGAGCAGTTCTTC. Encoded protein: CASSPRAGLSYNEQFF.

The rearrangement links TRBV5-1 to TRBJ1-1, with TRBD1 identical over 11 bases. Germline-derived CDR1 and CDR2 are SGHRS and YFSETQ. The CDR3 consists of 14 residues. After removal of 3 bases from V and 5 bases from J, the junction contained 3 bases not matched to a gene. CDR3 protein: CASSWTGGATEAFF. The CDR3 region has the DNA TGCGCCAGCAGCTGGACAGGGGGCGCGACTGAAGCTTTCTTT.

The V gene is TRBV7-2, the J gene TRBJ2-1, with a possible D match to TRBD2 (5 bases). V lost 5 bases and J 6 bases, leaving 11 bases between the germline ends. The CDR3 is 13 amino acids. CDR1 SGHTA and CDR2 FQGNSA come from the germline V gene. CDR3 sequence: CASSMDWFNEQFF. For the CDR3, the DNA is TGTGCCAGCAGCATGGACTGGTTCAATGAGCAGTTCTTC.

This clonotype was seen only a few times. The chain uses TRBV5-1 and TRBJ1-4, with D possibly being TRBD1 (5 bases). Germline CDR1 is SGHRS and CDR2 is YFSETQ. Trimming left V 0 bases short and J 4 bases short, with 7 bases between. The CDR3 has 14 amino acids. The CDR3 loop reads CASSLEGLNEKLFF. CDR3 coding DNA: TGCGCCAGCAGCTTGGAGGGGCTTAATGAAAAACTGTTTTTT.

This clonotype was observed a handful of times. The rearrangement joins TRBV20-1 to TRBJ2-1; tentatively, D is TRBD2 (9 bases). Germline CDR1 is DFQATT and CDR2 is SNEGSKA (reference sequence). There are 17 residues in the CDR3. The V end lost 0 bases, the J end lost 5 bases, and 20 bases lay between the germline ends. CDR3 region: CSARDQGATSGDNEQFF. CDR3 nucleotides: TGCAGTGCTAGAGATCAGGGGGCGACTAGCGGTGACAATGAGCAGTTCTTC.

The V gene is TRBV29-1, the J gene TRBJ2-1; D call uncertain. The germline V gene has CDR1 SQVTM and CDR2 ANQGSEA. The CDR3 has 10 residues. Trimming stripped 6 bases from V and 9 bases from J, with 9 bases between. CDR3 amino acids: CSVVYGEQFF. The CDR3 DNA is TGCAGCGTCGTATACGGTGAGCAGTTCTTC.

Only one count was recorded for this clonotype. The chain links TRBV7-8 to TRBJ2-1, with a tentative D call TRBD2 (7 bases). Trimming left V 5 bases short and J 3 bases short, with 17 bases between. Germline loops: CDR1 SGHVS, CDR2 FQNEAQ. The CDR3 contains 16 residues. CDR3 in DNA: TGTGCCAGCAGCCTAAGGGGGGGCAGTATCTACAATGAGCAGTTCTTC. Translated, it gives CASSLRGGSIYNEQFF.